The 23 T cell receptor beta chains below all came from one sample that was sequenced in a study of blood T cell repertoires in COVID-19. Sequencing used immunoSEQ multiplex PCR; TCRdb keeps in-frame clones, though not all of them. The sample holds about 200,000 clones; roughly 94% are singletons and the top ten take 0.6% to 0.9%. The sample taken for sequencing was peripheral blood. The source is a man aged 30 to 39 with COVID-19, enrolled during active disease.

This chain uses TRBV5-6 with TRBJ2-1, with D unresolved. Trimming took off 4 bases at V and 9 bases at J, with 20 bases between the two ends. In germline, CDR1 is SGHDT, CDR2 YYEEEE. This CDR3 has 15 amino acids. Here the CDR3 DNA reads TGTGCCAGCAGCGACCGAGGCCGGTGGTTTGGTGAGCAGTTCTTC. It translates to CASSDRGRWFGEQFF.

The chain carries TRBV2 and TRBJ2-1; D might be TRBD2 (6 bases). CDR1 and CDR2 (germline): SNHLY, FYNNEI. V lost 3 bases and J lost 7, with 7 bases in between. The CDR3 runs to 12 residues. The CDR3 DNA sequence: TGTGCCAGCAGTGATCGGGGGAATGAGCAGTTCTTC. Translated, it gives CASSDRGNEQFF. Complete variable domain (other parts from reference TRBV2 and TRBJ2-1): EPEVTQTPSHQVTQMGQEVILRCVPISNHLYFYWYRQILGQKVEFLVSFYNNEISEKSEIFDDQFSVERPDGSNFTLKIRSTKLEDSAMYFCASSDRGNEQFFGPGTRLTVL.

The J gene is TRBJ1-2, the V gene TRBV6-5; the match to TRBD1 covers 7 bases. CDR3 length: 13 amino acids. The V and J ends lost 5 bases and 1 base, in that order; junction bases with no gene match: 1. Germline values: CDR1 MNHEY, CDR2 SVGAGI. Here the CDR3 DNA reads TGTGCCAGCAGTACAGGGGTTAACTATGGCTACACCTTC. The encoded protein is CASSTGVNYGYTF.

The chain is built from TRBV27 and TRBJ1-2; D might be TRBD1 (6 bases). This CDR3 has 17 residues. Germline V gene lookup returns CDR1 MNHEY and CDR2 SMNVEV (reference sequence). V was clipped by 2 bases and J by 1 base, with 17 bases between them. The CDR3 DNA sequence: TGTGCCAGCAGTTTACTCGGCAGGGGCGATTATAACTATGGCTACACCTTC. It codes for CASSLLGRGDYNYGYTF.

The chain carries TRBV1 and TRBJ1-2; the D call in the table, TRBD1, was not verified against the DNA. TRBV1 is a pseudogene. CDR3 length: 15 residues. CDR3 sequence reads: CTTQGGSLPLYGYTF. CDR3 DNA sequence: TGCACCACGCAGGGGGGTTCTTTACCCCTCTATGGCTACACCTTC.

The J gene is TRBJ1-1, the V gene TRBV6-5; maybe TRBD1 (5 bases). The germline V gene encodes CDR1 MNHEY and CDR2 SVGAGI. The ends were cut back, 6 bases at V and 0 bases at J, with 8 bases in the middle. The CDR3 totals 13 residues. The CDR3 DNA reads as TGTGCCAGCAGGCAGGGTATGAACACTGAAGCTTTCTTT. Amino acid sequence: CASRQGMNTEAFF.

The V gene is TRBV3-1 (or the pseudogene TRBV3-2), the J gene TRBJ1-1, with 9 bases fitting TRBD1. CDR1 LGHDT and CDR2 YNNKEL come from the germline V gene (reference sequence). V lost 6 bases, J lost 5 bases, and 7 bases stayed unmatched. The CDR3 spans 14 residues. For the CDR3, the DNA is TGTGCCAGCAGTTCGACAGGGGGACGGACTGAAGCTTTCTTT. This encodes CASSSTGGRTEAFF.

In its sample, this clone was seen once. The chain couples TRBV6-5 to TRBJ1-1; tentatively, D is TRBD1 (6 bases). V lost 6 bases and J 3 bases, leaving 11 bases between the germline ends. Germline CDR1 is MNHEY and CDR2 is SVGAGI. The CDR3 length is 13 residues. CDR3 amino acids: CASRPTGYTEAFF. The CDR3 DNA is TGTGCCAGCAGACCAACAGGGTACACTGAAGCTTTCTTT.

This clone was picked up one time. The chain carries TRBV29-1 and TRBJ1-2; 7 bases align to TRBD1. Looked up from germline, CDR1 is SQVTM and CDR2 is ANQGSEA. The trim removed 1 base at V and 6 bases at J, leaving 11 bases unmatched. This CDR3 comprises 15 residues. Written as DNA, the CDR3 is TGCAGCGTTGAAGCCGCAAACAGGGGCCGGGATGGCTACACCTTC. Encoded protein: CSVEAANRGRDGYTF.

Worth noting for this clone: One end of the junction fails to match germline, which may point to a read error. The chain couples TRBV12-5 to TRBJ1-5; no clear D gene. This CDR3 comprises 17 residues. Looked up from germline, CDR1 is LGHNT and CDR2 is FRNRAP. The CDR3 DNA follows: TGTACTAGTGGTCCGGAGGTACAGTTCCGAATTAATCAGCCCCAGCATTTT. This encodes CTSGPEVQFRINQPQHF.

The V call is TRBV15, the J call TRBJ2-1, with no clear D. Germline CDR1 is LNHNV and CDR2 is YYDKDF (reference sequence). Trimming pared 1 base from V and 0 bases from J, leaving 10 bases between. The CDR3 runs to 16 residues. The CDR3: CATSRVEARSYNEQFF. CDR3 bases: TGTGCCACCAGCAGAGTTGAGGCCCGCTCCTACAATGAGCAGTTCTTC.

J is TRBJ1-1 and V is TRBV10-2; 9 positions match TRBD1. Trimming removed 3 bases from V and 1 base from J; junction bases left unmatched: 3. There are 15 residues in the CDR3. CDR1 is WSHSY, CDR2 SAAADI, per germline. In nucleotides, the CDR3 is TGCGCCAGCAGTGATGGGGGACAGGGGAACACTGAAGCTTTCTTT. Translation gives CASSDGGQGNTEAFF.

V is TRBV6-4 and J is TRBJ1-5; 8 bases align to TRBD1. This CDR3 is built from 15 residues. V shed 6 bases, J shed 5 bases, and the junction held 9 bases outside the gene matches. Germline assignment: CDR1 MRHNA and CDR2 SNTAGT. The CDR3, as DNA: TGTGCCAGCAGAGACGACAGGGGTGGGTATCAGCCCCAGCATTTT. Translation gives CASRDDRGGYQPQHF.

This chain links TRBV30 with TRBJ1-2; D may be TRBD1 (6 bases). This CDR3 region has 13 residues. V was shortened by 5 bases and J by 5 bases, with 15 bases between the two germline ends. Germline assignment: CDR1 GTSNPN and CDR2 SVGIG (reference sequence). Written as DNA, the CDR3 is TGTGCCTGGGGTGGGGGCGGTGGATATGGCTACACCTTC. Translation gives CAWGGGGGYGYTF.

The chain uses TRBV5-5 and TRBJ2-7; D perhaps matches TRBD1 (5 bases). Germline CDR1 reads SGHKS; CDR2 reads YYEKEE (reference sequence). V was pared by 0 bases and J by 2 bases, with 9 bases between. The CDR3 is 14 residues long. Here the CDR3 reads CASSLARGTYEQYF. The DNA of the CDR3 is TGTGCCAGCAGCTTGGCTAGGGGAACCTACGAGCAGTACTTC.

This clone was recorded a few times. The chain is built from TRBV7-3 and TRBJ1-1; D perhaps matches TRBD1 (6 bases). This CDR3 has 16 amino acids. Trimming took 5 bases from V and 5 from J, leaving 21 bases between them. The germline gives CDR1 SGHTA, CDR2 FQGTGA. CDR3 sequence (DNA): TGTGCCAGCAGCCCCACCCCGGCAGGGGTGGGGACTGAAGCTTTCTTT. This encodes CASSPTPAGVGTEAFF.

This sequence joins TRBV11-1 and TRBJ1-6, with D perhaps matching TRBD1 (6 bases). Trimming removed 3 bases from V and 7 bases from J, with 10 bases in between. The CDR3 has 14 residues. Per the germline V gene, CDR1 is SGHAT and CDR2 is FQDESV (reference sequence). CDR3 coding DNA: TGTGCCAGCAGCTTCAGGGGTAACAATTCACCCCTCCACTTT. Protein sequence: CASSFRGNNSPLHF.

The V gene is TRBV19, the J gene TRBJ1-2, with a weak D call TRBD1 (5 bases). Germline V gene data show CDR1 as LNHDA and CDR2 as SQIVND (reference sequence). The germline V and J ends were trimmed by 6 bases and 4 bases, with 18 bases remaining between them. The CDR3 spans 15 residues. The CDR3 loop is CASSDLGGTFYGYTF. As DNA, the CDR3 is TGTGCCAGTAGCGATTTGGGGGGGACCTTCTATGGCTACACCTTC.

J is TRBJ1-5 and V is TRBV6-6; D unresolved. The CDR3 extends over 14 amino acids. V lost 0 bases to trimming and J lost 4 bases, with 7 bases between them. Germline V lookup: CDR1 MNHNY, CDR2 SVGAGI (reference sequence). The chain's CDR3 is CASSYSPENQPQHF. The CDR3 region has the DNA TGTGCCAGCAGTTACTCCCCTGAGAATCAGCCCCAGCATTTT.

The chain uses TRBV6-5 and TRBJ1-6; 7 bases are shared with TRBD1. The ends lost 7 bases at V and 10 bases at J; junction bases unmatched: 13. CDR3 size: 15 residues. Germline values: CDR1 MNHEY, CDR2 SVGAGI. CDR3: CASTLDREGGSPLHF. DNA for the CDR3: TGTGCCAGCACTCTCGACAGGGAAGGAGGATCACCCCTCCACTTT.

In DNA form, the CDR3 reads TGTGCCAGCAGTTACGGTGATGCCAGGGAGGCTCGCGGCTACACCTTC. Translation: CASSYGDAREARGYTF. The chain is built from TRBV6-5 and TRBJ1-2, with a tentative D call TRBD1 (5 bases). Germline CDR1 MNHEY, CDR2 SVGAGI. V was shortened by 2 bases and J by 8 bases, with 21 bases between the two germline ends. The CDR3 contains 16 residues.

This chain joins TRBV7-9 and TRBJ1-2; TRBD1 matches 12 bases. Germline CDR1 is SEHNR and CDR2 is FQNEAQ (reference sequence). V trimming: 5 bases; J trimming: 8 bases; junction bases outside the gene matches: 6. CDR3 length: 14 residues. In DNA, the CDR3 is TGTGCCAGCAGCCCGGGACAGGGGGCGAGAGGCTACACCTTC. Translating gives CASSPGQGARGYTF.

The chain employs TRBV5-1 and TRBJ2-2, with 9 bases matching TRBD2. The germline V gene has CDR1 SGHRS and CDR2 YFSETQ. V was clipped by 0 bases and J by 2 bases; unmatched bases: 5. This CDR3 contains 17 residues. This chain's CDR3 is CASSLDSGGHNTGELFF. The CDR3 bases are TGCGCCAGCAGCTTGGATAGCGGGGGCCACAACACCGGGGAGCTGTTTTTT.